The 16 T cell receptor beta chains in this list originate from one sample, sequenced in a study of blood T cell repertoires in COVID-19. Only in-frame clones appear in the TCRdb table, and some are missing; sequencing was by immunoSEQ multiplex PCR. The sample has about 150,000 clones; more than 90% are singletons. The sample was peripheral blood. The receptors stem from a man aged 50 or older with acute or convalescent COVID-19.

The chain joins TRBV9 to TRBJ2-2; no clear D gene. Germline V gene data show CDR1 as SGDLS and CDR2 as YYNGEE. Trimming shortened V by 0 bases and J by 4 bases, and 7 bases separated the two germline ends. The length of the CDR3 is 14 residues. CDR3 in DNA: TGTGCCAGCAGCGTAGGGCAATCCACCGGGGAGCTGTTTTTT. Encoded protein: CASSVGQSTGELFF.

The J gene is TRBJ1-2, the V gene TRBV2, with 8 positions matching TRBD1. The V gene end was trimmed by 6 bases and the J gene end by 9 bases; junction bases not matched to a gene: 9. The CDR3 loop spans 13 amino acids. The germline gives CDR1 SNHLY, CDR2 FYNNEI. The DNA for the CDR3 is TGTGCCAGCAGATACGGACAGGGACGACGCTACACCTTC. Translated, it gives CASRYGQGRRYTF.

V is TRBV7-9 and J is TRBJ2-5; D is unresolved. This CDR3 contains 14 residues. Germline loops: CDR1 SEHNR, CDR2 FQNEAQ (reference sequence). Trimming left V 5 bases short and J 2 bases short, with 12 bases between. CDR3 region: CASSITLTQETQYF. The CDR3 region has the DNA TGTGCCAGCAGCATAACATTGACACAAGAGACCCAGTACTTC.

The chain links TRBV2 to TRBJ2-3; D ambiguous. The V end was cut by 3 bases, the J end by 2 bases, with 9 bases between. The CDR3 sequence is 14 residues long. CDR1 is SNHLY and CDR2 is FYNNEI in the germline V gene. Here the CDR3 reads CASSEWQITDTQYF. Here the CDR3 DNA reads TGTGCCAGCAGTGAGTGGCAAATCACAGATACGCAGTATTTT.

The chain joins TRBV7-9 to TRBJ1-4; D remains unclear. The germline V and J ends were trimmed by 1 base and 7 bases, with 10 bases remaining between them. The CDR3 has 14 amino acids. Germline V gene sequence: CDR1 SEHNR, CDR2 FQNEAQ (reference sequence). CDR3 residues: CASSLGLWAEKLFF. CDR3 DNA sequence: TGTGCCAGCAGCTTAGGATTATGGGCTGAAAAACTGTTTTTT. The entire variable domain, with the rest obtained from reference TRBV7-9 and TRBJ1-4, is as follows: DTGVSQNPRHKITKRGQNVTFRCDPISEHNRLYWYRQTLGQGPEFLTYFQNEAQLEKSRLLSDRFSAERPKGSFSTLEIQRTEQGDSAMYLCASSLGLWAEKLFFGSGTQLSVL.

The J gene is TRBJ1-2, the V gene TRBV28; TRBD1 might be the D (6 bases). Germline-derived CDR1 and CDR2 are MDHEN and SYDVKM. The length of the CDR3 is 16 residues. V gave up 3 bases and J gave up 4 bases, with 18 bases separating them. Here the CDR3 DNA reads TGTGCCAGCAGTTTTGGCCTCGGCGGCAGGGGCTATGGCTACACCTTC. This gives the protein CASSFGLGGRGYGYTF.

This clone was counted between two and nine times. The rearrangement uses TRBV7-2 and TRBJ1-4; D gene ambiguous. Germline CDR1 SGHTA, CDR2 FQGNSA. The CDR3 is made up of 13 amino acids. V was cut by 1 base and J by 14 bases, with 14 bases left in between. The CDR3 DNA reads as TGTGCCAGCAGCTTAGGCGTGACACAGTTTCTGTTTTTT. It codes for CASSLGVTQFLFF.

The chain recombines TRBV9 with TRBJ2-2; 7 bases agree with TRBD2. The CDR3 is 15 amino acids. V lost 0 bases to trimming and J lost 7 bases; unmatched junction nucleotides: 6. Germline loops: CDR1 SGDLS, CDR2 YYNGEE. The CDR3 sequence: CASSVVAGAGGELFF. The CDR3 DNA reads TGTGCCAGCAGCGTAGTGGCGGGAGCGGGCGGGGAGCTGTTTTTT.

The chain links TRBV10-3 to TRBJ2-7; TRBD1 matches 9 bases. V dropped 7 bases and J dropped 3; count of bases not matched to a gene: 4. CDR3 length: 13 amino acids. Germline V gives CDR1 ENHRY, CDR2 SYGVKD. The CDR3 nucleotides read TGTGCCATCAAGCGACAGGGGGACTACGAGCAGTACTTC. Translation gives CAIKRQGDYEQYF.

The V call is TRBV15, the J call TRBJ2-3, with 8 bases lining up with TRBD1. This CDR3 has 14 amino acids. The junction had 2 bases not matched to a gene; V was cut back by 0 bases and J by 6 bases. Germline assignment: CDR1 LNHNV and CDR2 YYDKDF (reference sequence). This CDR3 is CATSRDRGPDTQYF. CDR3 sequence (DNA): TGTGCCACCAGCAGAGACAGGGGGCCGGATACGCAGTATTTT.

The CDR3 nucleotides are TGTGCCAGCAGCTTTGGACAGGAAAACACCGGGGAGCTGTTTTTT. Amino acids: CASSFGQENTGELFF. The chain is built from TRBV5-4 and TRBJ2-2; TRBD1 matches 7 bases. The CDR3 sequence is 15 residues long. Germline V gene data show CDR1 as SGHNT and CDR2 as YYREEE (reference sequence). V shed 2 bases, J shed 2 bases, and the junction held 3 bases outside the gene matches.

J is TRBJ2-7 and V is TRBV6-6; 8 nucleotides agree with TRBD1. CDR1 MNHNY and CDR2 SVGAGI come from the germline V gene (reference sequence). The V gene end was trimmed by 0 bases and the J gene end by 3 bases; junction bases not matched to a gene: 1. This CDR3 has 14 amino acids. The CDR3 DNA is TGTGCCAGCAGTTACTCGGGGACAGGCTACGAGCAGTACGTC. Translated: CASSYSGTGYEQYV.

This chain uses TRBV6-1 with TRBJ2-4, with D unresolved. The V gene lost 3 bases and the J gene lost 8 bases, with 14 bases spanning the gap. CDR1 and CDR2 (germline): MNHNS, SASEGT. The length of the CDR3 is 14 residues. The CDR3 here is CASSDGQPADIQYF. CDR3 nucleotides: TGTGCCAGCAGTGACGGCCAACCGGCGGACATTCAGTACTTC.

The count of this clone is one. The chain has TRBV27 and TRBJ2-1; 12 bases are shared with TRBD2. Germline CDR1 is MNHEY and CDR2 is SMNVEV (reference sequence). V lost 1 base to trimming and J lost 9 bases; unmatched junction nucleotides: 10. CDR3 length: 17 residues. The CDR3 bases are TGTGCCAGCAGTTTATTTCCTAGCGGGAGGGCCCGAGGTGAGCAGTTCTTC. It translates to CASSLFPSGRARGEQFF.

The rearrangement links TRBV6-1 to TRBJ1-4; 9 positions match TRBD1. Germline V lookup: CDR1 MNHNS, CDR2 SASEGT. The CDR3 totals 15 residues. J was trimmed by 10 bases and V by 2 bases; bases with no gene match: 8. CDR3 sequence (DNA): TGTGCCAGCAGTGAATTATGGGACAGGGTTGGAAAACTGTTTTTT. Its translation is CASSELWDRVGKLFF.

The CDR3 here is CASSSNRDRDGEQYV. CDR3 coding DNA: TGTGCCAGCAGTTCCAACCGGGACAGGGATGGAGAGCAGTACGTC. This rearrangement joins TRBV6-6 to TRBJ2-7; 9 bases fit TRBD1. CDR1 is MNHNY and CDR2 is SVGAGI in the germline V gene (reference sequence). Germline trimming cut 4 bases from V and 7 bases from J; bases unmatched to any gene: 11. The CDR3 loop spans 15 amino acids.